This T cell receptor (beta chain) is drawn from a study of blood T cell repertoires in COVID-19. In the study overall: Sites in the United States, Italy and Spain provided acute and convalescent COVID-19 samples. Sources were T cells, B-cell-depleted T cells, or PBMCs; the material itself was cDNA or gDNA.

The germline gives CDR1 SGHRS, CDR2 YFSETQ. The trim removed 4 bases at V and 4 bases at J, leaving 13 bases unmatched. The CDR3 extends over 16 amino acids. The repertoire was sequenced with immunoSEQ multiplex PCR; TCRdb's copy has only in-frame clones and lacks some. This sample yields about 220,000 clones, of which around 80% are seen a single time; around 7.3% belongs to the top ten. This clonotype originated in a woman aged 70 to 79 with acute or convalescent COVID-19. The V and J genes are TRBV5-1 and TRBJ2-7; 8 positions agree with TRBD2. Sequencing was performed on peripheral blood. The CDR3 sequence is CASSPTTLAGTYEQYF. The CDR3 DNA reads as TGCGCCAGCAGCCCGACCACCTTAGCGGGGACTTACGAGCAGTACTTC.